This T cell receptor beta chain came from a study of T cells in localized non-small cell lung cancer. Study observations and caveats: Clonality peaked in uninvolved adjacent lung rather than tumor. Greater blood T cell density accompanied longer overall survival. The study detected a median roughly 61 of the top 100 tumor clones in adjacent lung. Because sequencing included only one region (of the tumor), heterogeneity remains possible.

Clones were read by immunoSEQ multiplex PCR, and TCRdb kept only the in-frame ones, dropping some. The repertoire holds tens of thousands of clones, with about 90% as singletons. Germline V gene data show CDR1 as MNHEY and CDR2 as SMNVEV (reference sequence). CDR3 size: 15 residues. V dropped 0 bases and J dropped 2 bases, with 11 bases sitting between them. In the case of this clone: The antigen is unknown.

This receptor was obtained from a man aged 40 to 70 with stage I squamous cell lung carcinoma. The V call is TRBV27, the J call TRBJ2-7; D is possibly TRBD2 (5 bases). The sequences come from peripheral blood, collected before any cancer treatment. As DNA, the CDR3 is TGTGCCAGCAGTTTATCCGGCGGGTTTACCTACGAGCAGTACTTC. Translation gives CASSLSGGFTYEQYF.